The source of this T cell receptor (beta chain) is a study of blood T cells in healthy people across ages. Study results and caveats: Investigators viewed diversity estimates from one million T cells as underestimates, the study reported.

This clonotype was seen a few times. Its matching antigen is unknown. Germline V lookup: CDR1 MNHEY, CDR2 SMNVEV (reference sequence). This CDR3 contains 15 residues. Trimming removed 6 bases at V and 4 bases at J, with 15 bases between. The second PCR ran about 6 to 11 cycles with a sample-barcoded 5' primer and J-beta primers. A 12-random-nucleotide template-switch adaptor tagged each cDNA molecule. Every individual sample yielded 2.5 million or more paired-end reads (each containing CDR3). Via MiXCR, TCRdb re-called the 5' RACE reads, giving one row per CDR3 protein. The repertoire holds about 1,400,000 distinct CDR3 sequences, with approximately 38% as singletons.

V gene TRBV27 combines with J gene TRBJ1-4; no firm D call. This clonotype was sampled from a woman under 30 in good health. Sequenced material: blood. CDR3 residues: CASRKQYWDNEKLFF. The DNA of the CDR3 is TGTGCCAGCAGAAAACAGTATTGGGATAATGAAAAACTGTTTTTT. The variable domain in full, completed from reference TRBV27 and TRBJ1-4, reads EAQVTQNPRYLITVTGKKLTVTCSQNMNHEYMSWYRQDPGLGLRQIYYSMNVEVTDKGDVPEGYKVSRKEKRNFPLILESPSPNQTSLYFCASRKQYWDNEKLFFGSGTQLSVL.